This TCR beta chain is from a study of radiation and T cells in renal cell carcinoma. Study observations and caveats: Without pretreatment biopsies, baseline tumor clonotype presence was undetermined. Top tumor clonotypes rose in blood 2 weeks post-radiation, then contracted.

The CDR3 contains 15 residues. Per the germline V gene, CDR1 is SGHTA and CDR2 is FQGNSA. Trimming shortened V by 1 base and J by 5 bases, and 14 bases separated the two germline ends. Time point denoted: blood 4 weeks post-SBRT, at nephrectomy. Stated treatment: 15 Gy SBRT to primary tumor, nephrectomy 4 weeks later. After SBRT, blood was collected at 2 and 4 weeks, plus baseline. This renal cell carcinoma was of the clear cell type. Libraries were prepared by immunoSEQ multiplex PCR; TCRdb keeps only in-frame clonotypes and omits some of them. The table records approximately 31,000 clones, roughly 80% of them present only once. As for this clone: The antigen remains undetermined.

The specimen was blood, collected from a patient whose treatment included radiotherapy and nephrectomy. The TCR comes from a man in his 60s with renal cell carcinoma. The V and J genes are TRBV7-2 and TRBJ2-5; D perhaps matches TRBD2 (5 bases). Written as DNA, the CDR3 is TGTGCCAGCAGCTTAGTAAGTGGAGGCCGGGAGACCCAGTACTTC. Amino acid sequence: CASSLVSGGRETQYF.